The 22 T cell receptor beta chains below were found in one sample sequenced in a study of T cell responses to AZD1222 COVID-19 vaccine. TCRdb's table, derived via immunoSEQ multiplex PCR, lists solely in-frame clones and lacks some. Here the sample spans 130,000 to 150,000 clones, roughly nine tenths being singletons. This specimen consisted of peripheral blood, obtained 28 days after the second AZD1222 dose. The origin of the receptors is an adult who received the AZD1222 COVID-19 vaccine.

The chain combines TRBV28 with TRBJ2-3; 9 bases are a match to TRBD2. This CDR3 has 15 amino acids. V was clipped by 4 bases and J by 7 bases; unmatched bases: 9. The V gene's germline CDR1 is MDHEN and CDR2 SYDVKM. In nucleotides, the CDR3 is TGTGCCAGCAGTTCCTTAGCGGGAGTAATGTATACGCAGTATTTT. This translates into CASSSLAGVMYTQYF.

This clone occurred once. In nucleotides, the CDR3 is TGTGCCAGCAGCGTCGACGGGAGTAATGAAAAACTGTTTTTT. Translation gives CASSVDGSNEKLFF. The chain combines TRBV6-5 with TRBJ1-4; D gene unclear. CDR3 length: 14 amino acids. Trimming stripped 6 bases from V and 4 bases from J, with 12 bases between. Germline CDR1 and CDR2: MNHEY and SVGAGI.

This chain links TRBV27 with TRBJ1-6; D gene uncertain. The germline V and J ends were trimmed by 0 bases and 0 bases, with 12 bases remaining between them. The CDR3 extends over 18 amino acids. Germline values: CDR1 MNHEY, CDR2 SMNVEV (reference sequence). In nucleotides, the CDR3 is TGTGCCAGCAGTTTATCTTCCGCGGGAAGCTCCTATAATTCACCCCTCCACTTT. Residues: CASSLSSAGSSYNSPLHF.

The CDR3 nucleotides read TGTGCCAGCAGCCAAGATCCGCAGGGCAGGGGCTACACCTTC. This sequence encodes CASSQDPQGRGYTF. The chain employs TRBV3-1 (or the pseudogene TRBV3-2) and TRBJ1-2; D may be TRBD1 (5 bases). The CDR3 length is 14 residues. Trimming removed 0 bases from V and 8 bases from J, with 13 bases in between. Germline loops: CDR1 LGHDT, CDR2 YNNKEL (reference sequence).

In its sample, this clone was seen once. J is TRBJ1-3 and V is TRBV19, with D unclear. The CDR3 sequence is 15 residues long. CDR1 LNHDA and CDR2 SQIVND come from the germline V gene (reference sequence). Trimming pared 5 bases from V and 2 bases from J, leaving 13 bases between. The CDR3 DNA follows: TGTGCCAGTAGTCCGGCTGTTGCAACTGGAAACACCATATATTTT. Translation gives CASSPAVATGNTIYF.

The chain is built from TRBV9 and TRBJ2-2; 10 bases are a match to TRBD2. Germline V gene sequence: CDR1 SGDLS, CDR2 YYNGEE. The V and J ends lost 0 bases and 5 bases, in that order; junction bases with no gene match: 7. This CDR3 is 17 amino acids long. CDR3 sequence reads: CASSVEAGGPWTGELFF. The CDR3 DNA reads TGTGCCAGCAGCGTAGAAGCGGGAGGGCCATGGACCGGGGAGCTGTTTTTT.

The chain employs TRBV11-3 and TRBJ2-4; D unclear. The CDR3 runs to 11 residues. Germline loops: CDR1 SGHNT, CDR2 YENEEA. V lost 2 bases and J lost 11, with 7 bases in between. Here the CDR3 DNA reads TGTGCCAGCAGCTTAACCTCTCTTCAGTACTTC. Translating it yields CASSLTSLQYF.

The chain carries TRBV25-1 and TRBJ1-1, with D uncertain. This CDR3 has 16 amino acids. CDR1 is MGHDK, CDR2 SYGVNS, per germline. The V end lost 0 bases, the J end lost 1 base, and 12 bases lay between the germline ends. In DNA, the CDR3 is TGTGCCAGCAGTGAATACTTCGAAGTCCAGAACACTGAAGCTTTCTTT. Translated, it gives CASSEYFEVQNTEAFF.

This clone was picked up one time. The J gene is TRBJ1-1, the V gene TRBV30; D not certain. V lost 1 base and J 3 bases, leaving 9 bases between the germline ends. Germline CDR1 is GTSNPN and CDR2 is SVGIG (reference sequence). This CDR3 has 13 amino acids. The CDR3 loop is CAWSADGDTEAFF. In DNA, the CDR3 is TGTGCCTGGAGTGCTGACGGAGACACTGAAGCTTTCTTT.

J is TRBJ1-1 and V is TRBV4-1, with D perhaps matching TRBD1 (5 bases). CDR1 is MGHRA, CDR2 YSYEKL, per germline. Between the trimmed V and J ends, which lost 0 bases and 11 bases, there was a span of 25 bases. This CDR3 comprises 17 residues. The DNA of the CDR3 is TGCGCCAGCAGCCAAGATCTCCCCAGGGCTCCTAAAGGTATGGCTTTCTTT. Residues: CASSQDLPRAPKGMAFF.

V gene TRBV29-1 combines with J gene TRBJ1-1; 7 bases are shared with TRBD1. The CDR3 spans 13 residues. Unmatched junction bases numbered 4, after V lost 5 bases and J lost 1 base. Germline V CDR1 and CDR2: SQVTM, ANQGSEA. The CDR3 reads CSVPRGTNTEAFF. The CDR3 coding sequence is TGCAGCGTTCCCAGGGGGACGAACACTGAAGCTTTCTTT.

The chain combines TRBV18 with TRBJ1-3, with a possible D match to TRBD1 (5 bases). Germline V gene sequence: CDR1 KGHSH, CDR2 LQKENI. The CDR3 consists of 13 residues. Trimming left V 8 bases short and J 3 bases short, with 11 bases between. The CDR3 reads CASRAGNGNTIYF. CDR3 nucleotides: TGTGCCAGCAGAGCAGGGAATGGAAACACCATATATTTT.

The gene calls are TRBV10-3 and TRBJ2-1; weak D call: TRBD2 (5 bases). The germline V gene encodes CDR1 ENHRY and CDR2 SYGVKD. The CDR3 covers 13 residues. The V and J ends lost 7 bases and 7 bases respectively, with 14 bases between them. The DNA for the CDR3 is TGTGCCATCATTAAGGGAGACACGAATGAGCAGTTCTTC. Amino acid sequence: CAIIKGDTNEQFF.

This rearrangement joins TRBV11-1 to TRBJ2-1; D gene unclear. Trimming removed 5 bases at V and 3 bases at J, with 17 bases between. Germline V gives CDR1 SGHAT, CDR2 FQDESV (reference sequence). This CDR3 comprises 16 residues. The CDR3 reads CASSQRFLARYNEQFF. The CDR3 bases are TGTGCCAGCAGCCAAAGGTTTCTCGCCCGCTACAATGAGCAGTTCTTC.

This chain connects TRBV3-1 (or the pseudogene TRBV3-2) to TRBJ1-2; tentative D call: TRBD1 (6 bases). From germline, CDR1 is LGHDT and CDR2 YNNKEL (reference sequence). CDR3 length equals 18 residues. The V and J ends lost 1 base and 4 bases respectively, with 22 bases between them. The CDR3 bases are TGTGCCAGCAGCCAAGCCCCCTGGGCCGACAGGACTCCCTATGGCTACACCTTC. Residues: CASSQAPWADRTPYGYTF.

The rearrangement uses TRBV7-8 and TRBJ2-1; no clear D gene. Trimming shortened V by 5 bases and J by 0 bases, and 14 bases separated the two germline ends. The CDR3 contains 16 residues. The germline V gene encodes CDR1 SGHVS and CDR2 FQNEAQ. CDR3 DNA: TGTGCCAGCAGCCCTAAAATTATGAGCTCCTACAATGAGCAGTTCTTC. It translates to CASSPKIMSSYNEQFF.

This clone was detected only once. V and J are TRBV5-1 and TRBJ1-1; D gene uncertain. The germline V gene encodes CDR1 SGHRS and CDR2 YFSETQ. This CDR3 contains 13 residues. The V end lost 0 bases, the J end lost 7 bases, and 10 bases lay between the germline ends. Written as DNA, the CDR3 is TGCGCCAGCAGCTTGGTAGGGTACGGTGAAGCTTTCTTT. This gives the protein CASSLVGYGEAFF.

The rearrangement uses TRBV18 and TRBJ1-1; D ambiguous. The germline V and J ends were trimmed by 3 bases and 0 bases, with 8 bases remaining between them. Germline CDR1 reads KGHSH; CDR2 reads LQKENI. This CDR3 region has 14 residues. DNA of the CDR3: TGTGCCAGCTCACCCGGGGTCATGAACACTGAAGCTTTCTTT. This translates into CASSPGVMNTEAFF.

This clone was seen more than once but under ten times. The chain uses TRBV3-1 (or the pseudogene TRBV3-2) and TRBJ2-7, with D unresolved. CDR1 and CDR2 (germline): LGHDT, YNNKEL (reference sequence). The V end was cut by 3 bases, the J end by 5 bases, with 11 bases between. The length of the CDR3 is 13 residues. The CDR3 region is CASSQYTIDEQYF. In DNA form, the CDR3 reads TGTGCCAGCAGCCAGTATACGATCGACGAGCAGTACTTC.

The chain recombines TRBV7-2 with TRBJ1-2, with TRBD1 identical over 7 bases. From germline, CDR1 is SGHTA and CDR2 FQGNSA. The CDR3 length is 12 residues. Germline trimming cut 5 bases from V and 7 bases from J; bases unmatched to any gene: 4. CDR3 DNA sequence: TGTGCCAGCAGCCCGCACAGGGGTGGCTACACCTTC. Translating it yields CASSPHRGGYTF.

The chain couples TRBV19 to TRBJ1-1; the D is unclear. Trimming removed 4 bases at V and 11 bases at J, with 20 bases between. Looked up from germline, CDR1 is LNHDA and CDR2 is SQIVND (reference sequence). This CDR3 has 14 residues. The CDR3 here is CASSTNLAGPPAFF. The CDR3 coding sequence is TGTGCCAGTAGTACTAATCTCGCTGGCCCTCCGGCTTTCTTT.

The CDR3 DNA reads TGCAGCGTTGAAGTGGGGGACAGCAATCAGCCCCAGCATTTT. Encoded protein: CSVEVGDSNQPQHF. The chain uses TRBV29-1 and TRBJ1-5; D is possibly TRBD1 (5 bases). Germline CDR1 reads SQVTM; CDR2 reads ANQGSEA. The CDR3 has 14 residues. V was clipped by 1 base and J by 1 base, with 8 bases between them.